Listed below are T cell receptor beta chains from one sample, sequenced in a study of blood T cell repertoires in COVID-19. Data came from immunoSEQ multiplex PCR; TCRdb stores just in-frame clones and leaves some out. The sample lists about 100,000 clones, 91% occurring once. The sequenced sample consisted of peripheral blood. Receptors were obtained from a man in his fifties with acute or convalescent COVID-19. Each CDR3 is given with its conserved first and last residue. A D gene is named only where the DNA matches it firmly. Clone size, where shown, is once, few, many, or a class for clones that have expanded.

J	size	D	V	CDR3	DNA
TRBJ2-5	.	.	TRBV11-2	CASSFISLEETQYF	TGTGCCAGCAGCTTTATCTCCCTCGAAGAGACCCAGTACTTC
TRBJ1-5	once	.	TRBV6-5	CASSYGPVPGNQPQHF	TGTGCCAGCAGTTACGGGCCAGTCCCTGGCAATCAGCCCCAGCATTTT
TRBJ1-6	.	.	TRBV4-3	CASSRGTEDNSPLHF	TGCGCCAGCAGCCGTGGAACAGAAGATAATTCACCCCTCCACTTT
TRBJ2-1	.	TRBD1	TRBV25-1	CASSDGDRGFEQFF	TGTGCCAGCAGTGACGGTGACAGGGGCTTTGAGCAGTTCTTC
TRBJ1-1	.	TRBD1	TRBV30	CAWNRGLTEAFF	TGTGCCTGGAACAGGGGGCTGACTGAAGCTTTCTTT
TRBJ2-1	.	.	TRBV20-1	CSARGHNEQFF	TGCAGTGCTAGAGGGCACAATGAGCAGTTCTTC
TRBJ1-2	.	.	TRBV5-6	CASSSDSYGYTF	TGTGCCAGCAGCTCGGACAGCTATGGCTACACCTTC
TRBJ2-2	.	.	TRBV19	CASRGGWGANTGELFF	TGTGCCAGTAGAGGGGGCTGGGGGGCGAACACCGGGGAGCTGTTTTTT
TRBJ1-1	.	TRBD1	TRBV5-1	CASSSSGQGATEAFF	TGCGCCAGCAGCTCGTCGGGACAGGGGGCCACTGAAGCTTTCTTT
TRBJ1-1	.	.	TRBV29-1	CSSLGGNTEAFF	TGCAGCTCCCTGGGGGGTAACACTGAAGCTTTCTTT
TRBJ2-1	.	.	TRBV5-1	CASSFTASTGYNEQFF	TGCGCCAGCAGCTTCACCGCTAGCACGGGGTACAATGAGCAGTTCTTC
TRBJ2-3	.	TRBD2	TRBV6-4	CASSATSGGTDTQYF	TGTGCCAGCAGCGCGACTAGCGGGGGGACAGATACGCAGTATTTT
TRBJ2-2	.	TRBD1	TRBV18	CASSRAGGRTNTGELFF	TGTGCCAGCTCACGGGCAGGGGGCCGGACGAACACCGGGGAGCTGTTTTTT
TRBJ1-4	once	TRBD1	TRBV18	CASSPSATGRPNEKLFF	TGTGCCAGCTCACCATCCGCGACAGGGAGGCCTAATGAAAAACTGTTTTTT
TRBJ2-7	.	TRBD1	TRBV7-9	CASSSRTGGSYEQYF	TGTGCCAGCAGCTCCCGGACAGGGGGCTCCTACGAGCAGTACTTC
TRBJ2-5	.	.	TRBV7-2	CASSLAGSWMQETQYF	TGTGCCAGCAGCTTAGCTGGTAGCTGGATGCAAGAGACCCAGTACTTC
TRBJ1-2	.	.	TRBV10-3	CAISGRENGNYGYTF	TGTGCCATCAGTGGCCGGGAGAATGGTAACTATGGCTACACCTTC
TRBJ2-1	.	.	TRBV21-1	CASSNQGGYEQFF	TGTGCCAGCAGCAATCAGGGGGGATATGAGCAGTTCTTC
TRBJ1-1	.	.	TRBV19	CASTLGSLNTEAFF	TGTGCCAGTACCCTGGGCAGTTTGAACACTGAAGCTTTCTTT
TRBJ1-1	.	.	TRBV19	CASTYSMNTEAFF	TGTGCCAGTACTTACAGCATGAACACTGAAGCTTTCTTT
TRBJ2-7	.	.	TRBV7-9	CASSSLDLYQGTHEQYF	TGTGCCAGCAGCTCGTTGGACCTCTATCAGGGGACCCACGAGCAGTACTTC
TRBJ1-6	.	TRBD1	TRBV18	CASSPIASEGTGGSPLHF	TGTGCCAGCTCACCTATCGCCAGCGAAGGGACAGGGGGATCACCCCTCCACTTT
TRBJ2-5	.	.	TRBV4-2	CASSPKPTSTQETQYF	TGTGCCAGCAGCCCCAAGCCAACTAGTACCCAAGAGACCCAGTACTTC
TRBJ1-1	.	.	TRBV6-6	CASTRGGTNTEAFF	TGTGCCAGCACCCGGGGGGGCACGAACACTGAAGCTTTCTTT
TRBJ1-2	.	TRBD1	TRBV4-2	CASSQDRNRGSTNYGYTF	TGTGCCAGCAGCCAAGATCGGAACAGGGGGTCCACTAACTATGGCTACACCTTC
TRBJ2-1	.	.	TRBV5-6	CASSLIGGPYNEQFF	TGTGCCAGCAGCTTGATCGGGGGACCTTACAATGAGCAGTTCTTC
TRBJ1-6	.	.	TRBV7-2	CASSAQGAVNSPLHF	TGTGCCAGCAGCGCCCAGGGTGCTGTGAATTCACCCCTCCACTTT
TRBJ2-5	.	.	TRBV5-1	CASSLQAQETQYF	TGCGCCAGCAGCTTACAGGCTCAAGAGACCCAGTACTTC
TRBJ1-6	.	.	TRBV28	CASSLRAYNSPLHF	TGTGCCAGCAGTTTACGCGCCTATAATTCACCCCTCCACTTT
TRBJ2-1	.	TRBD1	TRBV6-4	CASSRDSFYNEQFF	TGTGCCAGCAGCCGGGACAGCTTCTACAATGAGCAGTTCTTC
TRBJ2-3	.	.	TRBV25-1	CASSGGFPTDTQYF	TGTGCCAGCAGTGGAGGTTTCCCCACAGATACGCAGTATTTT
TRBJ2-1	.	.	TRBV27	CASRLGQPGNEQFF	TGTGCCAGCAGACTGGGACAACCGGGCAATGAGCAGTTCTTC
TRBJ1-3	few	.	TRBV2	CASSPRVASGNTIYF	TGTGCCAGCTCCCCTCGGGTCGCCTCTGGAAACACCATATATTTT
TRBJ1-2	.	.	TRBV5-5	CASSLDYYGYTF	TGTGCCAGCAGCTTGGACTATTATGGCTACACCTTC
TRBJ1-5	.	TRBD1	TRBV5-6	CASGLQGASNQPQHF	TGTGCCAGCGGACTACAGGGGGCGAGCAATCAGCCCCAGCATTTT
TRBJ1-2	few	TRBD1	TRBV28	CASRDRVNYGYTF	TGTGCCAGCAGGGACAGGGTTAACTATGGCTACACCTTC
TRBJ2-5	.	.	TRBV4-2	CASSQDGSIEETQYF	TGTGCCAGCAGCCAAGATGGGAGTATCGAAGAGACCCAGTACTTC
TRBJ1-2	.	TRBD1	TRBV5-1	CASGDSLEGYTF	TGCGCCAGCGGGGACAGCCTCGAGGGCTACACCTTC
TRBJ2-4	.	TRBD2	TRBV12-5	CASVWGGDPKNIQYF	TGTGCTAGTGTCTGGGGGGGGGACCCCAAAAACATTCAGTACTTC
TRBJ1-4	.	TRBD1	TRBV27	CASSLSYRGREKLFF	TGTGCCAGCAGTTTATCTTACAGGGGGCGCGAAAAACTGTTTTTT
TRBJ2-7	.	.	TRBV6-5	CASKTAAHYEQYF	TGTGCCAGTAAGACAGCCGCCCACTACGAGCAGTACTTC
TRBJ2-7	few	.	TRBV12-3/TRBV12-4	CASSQDSSYEQYF	TGTGCCAGCAGTCAGGACTCCTCCTACGAGCAGTACTTC
TRBJ2-7	.	TRBD1	TRBV6-5	CASSYSPGTGGEQYF	TGTGCCAGCAGTTACTCGCCCGGGACAGGGGGCGAGCAGTACTTC
TRBJ1-5	.	.	TRBV4-1	CASSQGQFNQPQHF	TGCGCCAGCAGCCAAGGACAGTTCAATCAGCCCCAGCATTTT
TRBJ1-1	.	.	TRBV6-4	CASSETGNTEAFF	TGTGCCAGCAGCGAGACAGGGAACACTGAAGCTTTCTTT
TRBJ1-1	.	TRBD1	TRBV7-9	CASSPPGGMDTEAFF	TGTGCCAGCAGCCCTCCAGGGGGTATGGACACTGAAGCTTTCTTT
TRBJ2-2	.	TRBD2	TRBV4-2	CASSQTSGRDTGELFF	TGTGCCAGCAGCCAAACTAGCGGACGTGACACCGGGGAGCTGTTTTTT
TRBJ1-3	.	TRBD1	TRBV9	CASSRDRADTIYF	TGTGCCAGCAGCCGGGACAGGGCAGACACCATATATTTT
TRBJ2-1	.	.	TRBV28	CASSRDSYNEQFF	TGTGCCAGCAGTCGTGACAGTTACAATGAGCAGTTCTTC
TRBJ1-2	.	.	TRBV28	CASSRSATANYGYTF	TGTGCCAGCAGTCGATCGGCGACAGCTAACTATGGCTACACCTTC
TRBJ1-1	.	TRBD1	TRBV7-6	CASSVSGGVTEAFF	TGTGCCAGCAGCGTCTCAGGGGGCGTCACTGAAGCTTTCTTT
TRBJ1-5	.	.	TRBV28	CASSLNQPQHF	TGTGCCAGCAGCCTTAATCAGCCCCAGCATTTT
TRBJ2-3	.	TRBD1	TRBV28	CASRPTGLTDTQYF	TGTGCCAGCAGGCCGACAGGGCTCACAGATACGCAGTATTTT
TRBJ1-3	.	.	TRBV19	CASNRRNTIYF	TGTGCCAGTAATCGTAGAAACACCATATATTTT
TRBJ1-3	few	.	TRBV10-3	CAISLGGFSGNTIYF	TGTGCCATCAGTCTCGGGGGATTTAGTGGAAACACCATATATTTT